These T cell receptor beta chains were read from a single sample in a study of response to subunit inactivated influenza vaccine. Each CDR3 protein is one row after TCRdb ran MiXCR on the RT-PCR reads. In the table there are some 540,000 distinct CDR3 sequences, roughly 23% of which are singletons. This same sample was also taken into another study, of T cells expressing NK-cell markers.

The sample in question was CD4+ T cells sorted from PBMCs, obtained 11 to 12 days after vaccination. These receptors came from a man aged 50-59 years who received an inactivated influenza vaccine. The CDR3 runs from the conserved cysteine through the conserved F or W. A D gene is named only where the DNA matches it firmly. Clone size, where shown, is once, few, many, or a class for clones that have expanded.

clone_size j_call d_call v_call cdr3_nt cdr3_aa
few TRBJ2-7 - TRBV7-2 TGTGCCAGCAGCTCTCAGGGTTACGGCGAGCAGTACTTC CASSSQGYGEQYF
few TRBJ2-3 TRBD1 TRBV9 TGTGCCAGCAGCGAGGGGACAGTCGCAGATACGCAGTATTTT CASSEGTVADTQYF
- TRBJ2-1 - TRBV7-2 TGTGCCAGCAGCTTAGCCCCGTGGACAGTCAATGAGCAGTTCTTC CASSLAPWTVNEQFF
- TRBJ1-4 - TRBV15 TGTGCCACCAGCAGAGAGGGGGCTAATGAAAAACTGTTTTTT CATSREGANEKLFF
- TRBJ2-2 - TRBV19 TGTGCCAGTAGTATAGGAGCAGGATACACCGGGGAGCTGTTTTTT CASSIGAGYTGELFF
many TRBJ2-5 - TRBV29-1 TGCAGCGTCACCCCCGTCCAGCACCAAGAGACCCAGTACTTC CSVTPVQHQETQYF
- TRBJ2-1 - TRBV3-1 TGTGCCAGCAGCCAAGTCGCTAGTCGTAATGAGCAGTTCTTC CASSQVASRNEQFF
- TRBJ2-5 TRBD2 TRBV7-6 TGTGCCAGCAGCCTACATAACTCAGCGGGGGGAAAGACCCAGTACTTC CASSLHNSAGGKTQYF
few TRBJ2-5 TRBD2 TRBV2 TGTGCCAGCAGCGGAGGAGCGGGGTGGGAGACCCAGTACTTC CASSGGAGWETQYF
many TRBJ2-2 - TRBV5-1 TGCGCCAGCAGCCTCCGAGCCCGGGACACCGGGGAGCTGTTTTTT CASSLRARDTGELFF
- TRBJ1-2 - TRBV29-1 TGCAGCGTTGGGATGGGGCGAAGCTATGGCTACACCTTC CSVGMGRSYGYTF
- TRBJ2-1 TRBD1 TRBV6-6 TGTGCCAGCAGTCGAGGGGGCCGGGAGCAGTTCTTC CASSRGGREQFF
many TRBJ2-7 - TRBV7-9 TGTGCCAGCAGCTCCTGGGGCCAGTTCCTCTACGAGCAGTACTTC CASSSWGQFLYEQYF
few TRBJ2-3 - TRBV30 TGTGCCTGGAGTGACAGGGGCACAGATACGCAGTATTTT CAWSDRGTDTQYF
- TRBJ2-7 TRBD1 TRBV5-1 TGCGCCAGCAAGCTCCAGGGACAGGACCTCTACGAGCAGTACTTC CASKLQGQDLYEQYF
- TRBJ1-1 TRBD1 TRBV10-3 TGTGCCATCCAACAGGGGTTCATGAACACTGAAGCTTTCTTT CAIQQGFMNTEAFF
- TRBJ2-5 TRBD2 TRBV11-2 TGTGCCAGCAGCTTAAAGGGTACACTAGCGGGGTTTATCGAGACCCAGTACTTC CASSLKGTLAGFIETQYF
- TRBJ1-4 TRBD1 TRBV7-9 TGTGCCAGCAGCTTACCTCCGGGACAGGGTCATGAAAAACTGTTTTTT CASSLPPGQGHEKLFF
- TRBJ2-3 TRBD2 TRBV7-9 TGTGCCAGCAGCTCGCAGGGACTAGCGGGGGCAGATACGCAGTATTTT CASSSQGLAGADTQYF
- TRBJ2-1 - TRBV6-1 TGTGCCAGCACCCCACCAGGGCTAGTCATGGCTGAGCAGTTCTTC CASTPPGLVMAEQFF
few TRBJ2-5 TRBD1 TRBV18 TGTGCCAGCTCACCAATAGACAGGGGGCGAAAGGAGACCCAGTACTTC CASSPIDRGRKETQYF
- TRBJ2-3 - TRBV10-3 TGTGCCATCAGTGAAAATGGTAGCACAGATACGCAGTATTTT CAISENGSTDTQYF
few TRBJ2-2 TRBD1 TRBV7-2 TGTGCCAGCAGCTTCAGACAGGGACCCGGGGAGCTGTTTTTT CASSFRQGPGELFF
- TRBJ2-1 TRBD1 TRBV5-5 TGTGCCAGCAGCCCGGACAGGGGGGGGAACAATGAGCAGTTCTTC CASSPDRGGNNEQFF